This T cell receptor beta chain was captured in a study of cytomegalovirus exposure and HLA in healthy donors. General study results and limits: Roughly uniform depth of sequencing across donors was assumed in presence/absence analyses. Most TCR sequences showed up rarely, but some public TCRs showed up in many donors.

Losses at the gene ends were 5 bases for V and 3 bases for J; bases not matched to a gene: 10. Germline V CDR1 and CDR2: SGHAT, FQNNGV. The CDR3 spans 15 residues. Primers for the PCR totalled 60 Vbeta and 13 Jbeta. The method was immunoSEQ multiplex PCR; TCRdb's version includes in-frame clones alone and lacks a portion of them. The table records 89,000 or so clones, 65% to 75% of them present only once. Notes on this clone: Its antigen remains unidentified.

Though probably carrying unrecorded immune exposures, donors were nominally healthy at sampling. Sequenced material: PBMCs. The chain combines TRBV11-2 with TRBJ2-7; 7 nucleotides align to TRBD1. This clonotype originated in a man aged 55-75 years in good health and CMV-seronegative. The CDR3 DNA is TGTGCCAGCAGCACTTCCAGGGGGATGCTCTACGAGCAGTACTTC. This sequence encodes CASSTSRGMLYEQYF.